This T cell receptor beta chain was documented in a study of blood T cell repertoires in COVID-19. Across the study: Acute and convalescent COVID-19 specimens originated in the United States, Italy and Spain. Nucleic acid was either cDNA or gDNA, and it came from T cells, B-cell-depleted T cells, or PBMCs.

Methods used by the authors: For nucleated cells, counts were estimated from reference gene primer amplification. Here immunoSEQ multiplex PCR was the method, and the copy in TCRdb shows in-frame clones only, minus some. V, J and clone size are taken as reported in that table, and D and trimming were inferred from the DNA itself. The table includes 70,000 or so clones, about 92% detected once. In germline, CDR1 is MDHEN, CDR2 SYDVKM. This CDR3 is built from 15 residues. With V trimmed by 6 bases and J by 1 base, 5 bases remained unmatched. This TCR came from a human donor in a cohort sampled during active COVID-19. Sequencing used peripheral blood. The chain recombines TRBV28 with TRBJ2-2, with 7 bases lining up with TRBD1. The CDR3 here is CASRENRGNTGELFF. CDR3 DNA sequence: TGTGCCAGCAGGGAAAACAGGGGGAACACCGGGGAGCTGTTTTTT.